This T cell receptor (beta chain) comes out of a study of blood T cell repertoires in COVID-19. Per the study methods: Estimation of nucleated cell counts relied on the amplification of reference gene primers. Data came from immunoSEQ multiplex PCR; TCRdb stores just in-frame clones and leaves some out. The V and J calls and clone size come from that table; D and trimming were worked out from the DNA. The repertoire holds tens of thousands of clones, approximately 91% seen once, with approximately 4.1% in the top ten. The CDR3 is 15 residues long. J was trimmed by 5 bases and V by 4 bases; bases with no gene match: 9. Germline values: CDR1 KGHSH, CDR2 LQKENI.

This chain connects TRBV18 to TRBJ2-5; 8 nucleotides agree with TRBD2. This clonotype originated in a man aged 50 to 60 with acute or convalescent COVID-19. Sequences were obtained from peripheral blood. The CDR3 DNA follows: TGTGCCAGCTCACTCACGGGAGCGGGAGAGGAGACCCAGTACTTC. Translated: CASSLTGAGEETQYF.